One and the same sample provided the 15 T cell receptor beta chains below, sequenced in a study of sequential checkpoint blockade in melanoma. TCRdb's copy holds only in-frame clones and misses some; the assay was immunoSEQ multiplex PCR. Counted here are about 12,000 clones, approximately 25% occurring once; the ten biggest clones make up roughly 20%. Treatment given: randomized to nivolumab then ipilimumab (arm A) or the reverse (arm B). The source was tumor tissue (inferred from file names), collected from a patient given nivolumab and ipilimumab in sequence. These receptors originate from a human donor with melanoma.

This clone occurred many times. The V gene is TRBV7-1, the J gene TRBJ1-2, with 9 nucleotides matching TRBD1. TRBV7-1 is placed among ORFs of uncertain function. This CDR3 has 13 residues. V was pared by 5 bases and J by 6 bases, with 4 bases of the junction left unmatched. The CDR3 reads CASSARTGDGYTF. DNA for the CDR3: TGTGCCAGCAGCGCGAGGACAGGGGATGGCTACACCTTC.

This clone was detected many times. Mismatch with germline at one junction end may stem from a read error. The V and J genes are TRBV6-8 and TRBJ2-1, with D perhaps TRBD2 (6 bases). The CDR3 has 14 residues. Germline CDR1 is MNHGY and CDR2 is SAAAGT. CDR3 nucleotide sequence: TGTGCCATCAGTGTTAGTAGCGGTCACAATGAGCAGTTCTTC. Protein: CAISVSSGHNEQFF.

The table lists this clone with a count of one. CDR3 coding DNA: TGTGCCAGCAGTGCAAAGGGTAACCTAGCCAAAAACATTCAGTACTTC. Its translation is CASSAKGNLAKNIQYF. The chain is built from TRBV25-1 and TRBJ2-4; D remains unclear. Between the trimmed V and J ends, which lost 4 bases and 0 bases, there was a span of 13 bases. This CDR3 has 16 amino acids. Germline V gives CDR1 MGHDK, CDR2 SYGVNS.

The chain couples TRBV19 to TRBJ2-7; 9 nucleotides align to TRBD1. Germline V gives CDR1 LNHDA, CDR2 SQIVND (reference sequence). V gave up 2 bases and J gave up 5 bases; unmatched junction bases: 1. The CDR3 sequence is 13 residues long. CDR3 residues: CASSITGGDEQYV. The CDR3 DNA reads TGTGCCAGTAGTATAACAGGGGGCGACGAGCAGTACGTC.

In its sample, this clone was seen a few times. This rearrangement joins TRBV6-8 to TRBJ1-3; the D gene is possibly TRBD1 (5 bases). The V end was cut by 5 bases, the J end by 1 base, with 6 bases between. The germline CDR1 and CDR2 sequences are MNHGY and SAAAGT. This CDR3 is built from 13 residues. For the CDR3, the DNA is TGTGCCAGCAGTGCAGGGTCTGGAAACACCATATATTTT. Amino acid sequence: CASSAGSGNTIYF.

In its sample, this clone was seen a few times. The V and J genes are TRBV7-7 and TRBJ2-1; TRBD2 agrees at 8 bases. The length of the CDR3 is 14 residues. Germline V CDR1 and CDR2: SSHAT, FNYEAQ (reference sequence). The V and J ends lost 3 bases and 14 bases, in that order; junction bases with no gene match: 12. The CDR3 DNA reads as TGTGCCAGCAGCTTTACGGAGTCGGGGGGGCCGGAGTTCTTC. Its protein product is CASSFTESGGPEFF.

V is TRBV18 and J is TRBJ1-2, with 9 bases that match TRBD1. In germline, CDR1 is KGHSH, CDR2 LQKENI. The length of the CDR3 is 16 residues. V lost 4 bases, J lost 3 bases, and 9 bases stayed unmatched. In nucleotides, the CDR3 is TGTGCCAGCTCACGGTCTACAGGGGGCGCTCACTATGGCTACACCTTC. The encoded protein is CASSRSTGGAHYGYTF. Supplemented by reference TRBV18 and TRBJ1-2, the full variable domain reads NAGVMQNPRHLVRRRGQEARLRCSPMKGHSHVYWYRQLPEEGLKFMVYLQKENIIDESGMPKERFSAEFPKEGPSILRIQQVVRGDSAAYFCASSRSTGGAHYGYTFGSGTRLTVV.

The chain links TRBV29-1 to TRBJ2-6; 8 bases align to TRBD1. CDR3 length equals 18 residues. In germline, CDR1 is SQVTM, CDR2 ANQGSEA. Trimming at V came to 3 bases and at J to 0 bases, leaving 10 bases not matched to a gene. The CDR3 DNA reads TGCAGCGTTGATCCGACCGGGACAGGCCTCTCTGGGGCCAACGTCCTGACTTTC. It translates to CSVDPTGTGLSGANVLTF. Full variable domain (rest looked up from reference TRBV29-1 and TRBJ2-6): SAVISQKPSRDICQRGTSLTIQCQVDSQVTMMFWYRQQPGQSLTLIATANQGSEATYESGFVIDKFPISRPNLTFSTLTVSNMSPEDSSIYLCSVDPTGTGLSGANVLTFGAGSRLTVL.

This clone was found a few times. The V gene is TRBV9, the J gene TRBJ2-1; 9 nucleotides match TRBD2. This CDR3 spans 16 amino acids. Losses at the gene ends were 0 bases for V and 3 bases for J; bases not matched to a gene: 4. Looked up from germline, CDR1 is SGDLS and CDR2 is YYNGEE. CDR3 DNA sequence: TGTGCCAGCAGCGTAGAATCGCGGGGGGGCTACAATGAGCAGTTCTTC. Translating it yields CASSVESRGGYNEQFF. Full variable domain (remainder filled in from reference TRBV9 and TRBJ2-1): DSGVTQTPKHLITATGQRVTLRCSPRSGDLSVYWYQQSLDQGLQFLIQYYNGEERAKGNILERFSAQQFPDLHSELNLSSLELGDSALYFCASSVESRGGYNEQFFGPGTRLTVL.

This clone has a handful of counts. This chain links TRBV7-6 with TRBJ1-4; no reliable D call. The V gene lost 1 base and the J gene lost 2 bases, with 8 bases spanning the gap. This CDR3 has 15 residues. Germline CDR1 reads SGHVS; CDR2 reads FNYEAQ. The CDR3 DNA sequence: TGTGCCAGCAGCTTAGAGACGACGACTAATGAAAAACTGTTTTTT. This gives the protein CASSLETTTNEKLFF. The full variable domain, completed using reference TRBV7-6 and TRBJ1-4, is GAGVSQSPRYKVTKRGQDVALRCDPISGHVSLYWYRQALGQGPEFLTYFNYEAQQDKSGLPNDRFSAERPEGSISTLTIQRTEQRDSAMYRCASSLETTTNEKLFFGSGTQLSVL.

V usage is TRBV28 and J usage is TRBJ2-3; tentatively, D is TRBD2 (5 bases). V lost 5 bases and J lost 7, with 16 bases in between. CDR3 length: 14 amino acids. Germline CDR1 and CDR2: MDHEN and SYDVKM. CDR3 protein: CASSPPPRGNTQYF. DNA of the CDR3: TGTGCCAGCAGTCCTCCCCCTCGAGGGAATACGCAGTATTTT. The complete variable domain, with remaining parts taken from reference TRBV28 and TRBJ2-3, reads DVKVTQSSRYLVKRTGEKVFLECVQDMDHENMFWYRQDPGLGLRLIYFSYDVKMKEKGDIPEGYSVSREKKERFSLILESASTNQTSMYLCASSPPPRGNTQYFGPGTRLTVL.

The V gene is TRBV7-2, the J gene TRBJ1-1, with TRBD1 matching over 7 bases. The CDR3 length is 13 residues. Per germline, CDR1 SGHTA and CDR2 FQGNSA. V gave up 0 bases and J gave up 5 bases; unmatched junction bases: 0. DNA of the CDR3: TGTGCCAGCAGCTTAGCGGGACAGACTGAAGCTTTCTTT. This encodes CASSLAGQTEAFF. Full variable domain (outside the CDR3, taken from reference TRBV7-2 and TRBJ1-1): GAGVSQSPSNKVTEKGKDVELRCDPISGHTALYWYRQSLGQGLEFLIYFQGNSAPDKSGLPSDRFSAERTGGSVSTLTIQRTQQEDSAVYLCASSLAGQTEAFFGQGTRLTVV.

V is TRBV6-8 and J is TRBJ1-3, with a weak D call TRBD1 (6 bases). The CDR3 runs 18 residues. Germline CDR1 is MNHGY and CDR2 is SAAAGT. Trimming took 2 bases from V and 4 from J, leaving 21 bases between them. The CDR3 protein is CASSYNEDSRTMGNTIYF. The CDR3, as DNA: TGTGCCAGCAGTTACAACGAGGACAGCAGAACGATGGGAAACACCATATATTTT.

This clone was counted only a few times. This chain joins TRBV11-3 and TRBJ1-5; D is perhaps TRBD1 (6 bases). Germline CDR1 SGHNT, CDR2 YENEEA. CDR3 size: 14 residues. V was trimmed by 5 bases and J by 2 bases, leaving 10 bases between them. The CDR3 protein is CASSRWTGNQPQHF. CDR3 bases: TGTGCCAGCAGCCGGTGGACAGGCAATCAGCCCCAGCATTTT.

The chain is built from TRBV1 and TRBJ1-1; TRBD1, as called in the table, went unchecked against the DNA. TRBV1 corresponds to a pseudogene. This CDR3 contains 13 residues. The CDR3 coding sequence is TGCGCCAGCAGCCAAGGGCAGAACACTGAAGCTTTCTTT. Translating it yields CASSQGQNTEAFF.